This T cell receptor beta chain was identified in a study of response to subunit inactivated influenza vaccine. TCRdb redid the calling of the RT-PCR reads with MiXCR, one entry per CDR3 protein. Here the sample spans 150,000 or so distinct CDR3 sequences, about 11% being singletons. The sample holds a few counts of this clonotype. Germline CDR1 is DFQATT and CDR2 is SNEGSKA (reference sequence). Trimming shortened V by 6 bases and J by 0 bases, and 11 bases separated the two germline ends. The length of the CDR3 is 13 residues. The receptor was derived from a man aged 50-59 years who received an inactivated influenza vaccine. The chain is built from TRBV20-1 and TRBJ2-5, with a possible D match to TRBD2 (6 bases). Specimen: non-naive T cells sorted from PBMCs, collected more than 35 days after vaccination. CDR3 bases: TGCAGTGCCAAGTGGAGGGACCAAGAGACCCAGTACTTC. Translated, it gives CSAKWRDQETQYF.